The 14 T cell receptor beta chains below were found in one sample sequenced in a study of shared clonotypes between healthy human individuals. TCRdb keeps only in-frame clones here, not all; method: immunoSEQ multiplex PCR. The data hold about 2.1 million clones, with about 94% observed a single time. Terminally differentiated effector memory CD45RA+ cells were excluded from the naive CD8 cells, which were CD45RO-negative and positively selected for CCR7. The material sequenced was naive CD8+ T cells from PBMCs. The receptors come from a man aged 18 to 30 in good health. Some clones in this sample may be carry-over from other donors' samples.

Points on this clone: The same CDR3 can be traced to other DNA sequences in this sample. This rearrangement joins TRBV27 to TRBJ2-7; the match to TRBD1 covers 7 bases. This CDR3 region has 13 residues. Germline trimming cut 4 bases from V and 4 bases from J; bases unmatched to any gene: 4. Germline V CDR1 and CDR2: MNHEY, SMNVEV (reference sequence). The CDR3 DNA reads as TGTGCCAGCAGTTGGGGGACAGCTTACGAGCAGTACTTC. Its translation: CASSWGTAYEQYF.

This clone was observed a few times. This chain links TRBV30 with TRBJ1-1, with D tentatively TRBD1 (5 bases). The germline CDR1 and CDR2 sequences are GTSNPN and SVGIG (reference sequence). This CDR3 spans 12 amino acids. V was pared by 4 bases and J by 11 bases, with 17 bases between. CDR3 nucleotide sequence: TGTGCCTGGACACCGGGGGGGTTACAGGCTTTCTTT. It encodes CAWTPGGLQAFF.

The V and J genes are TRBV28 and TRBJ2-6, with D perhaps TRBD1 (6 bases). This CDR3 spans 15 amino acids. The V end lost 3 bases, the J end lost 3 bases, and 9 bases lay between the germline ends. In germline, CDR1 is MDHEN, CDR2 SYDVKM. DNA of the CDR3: TGTGCCAGCAGTTTGATCAGGGGTGGGGCCAACGTCCTGACTTTC. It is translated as CASSLIRGGANVLTF.

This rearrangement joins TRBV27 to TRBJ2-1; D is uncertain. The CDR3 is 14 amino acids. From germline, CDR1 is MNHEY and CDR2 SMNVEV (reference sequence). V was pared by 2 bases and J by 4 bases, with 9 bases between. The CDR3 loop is CASSLDARYNEQFF. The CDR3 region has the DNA TGTGCCAGCAGTTTAGACGCCCGTTACAATGAGCAGTTCTTC.

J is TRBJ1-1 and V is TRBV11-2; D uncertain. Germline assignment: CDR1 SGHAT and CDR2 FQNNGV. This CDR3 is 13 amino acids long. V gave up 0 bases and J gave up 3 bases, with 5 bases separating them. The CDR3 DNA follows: TGTGCCAGCAGCTTAGAAGTGTACACTGAAGCTTTCTTT. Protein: CASSLEVYTEAFF.

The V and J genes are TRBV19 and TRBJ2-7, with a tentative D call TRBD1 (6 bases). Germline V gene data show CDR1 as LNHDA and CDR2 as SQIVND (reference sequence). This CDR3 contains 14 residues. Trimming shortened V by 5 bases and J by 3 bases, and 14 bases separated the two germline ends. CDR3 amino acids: CASSAGQMGYEQYF. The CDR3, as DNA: TGTGCCAGTAGTGCTGGACAGATGGGCTACGAGCAGTACTTC.

The CDR3 DNA is TGTGCCAGCAGCGACGGGGGTTTCCACTATGGCTACACCTTC. Its translation is CASSDGGFHYGYTF. The V call is TRBV9, the J call TRBJ1-2; D possibly corresponds to TRBD1 (5 bases). Trimming cost V 3 bases and J 3 bases, with 12 bases left between them. This CDR3 is built from 14 residues. The V gene's germline CDR1 is SGDLS and CDR2 YYNGEE.

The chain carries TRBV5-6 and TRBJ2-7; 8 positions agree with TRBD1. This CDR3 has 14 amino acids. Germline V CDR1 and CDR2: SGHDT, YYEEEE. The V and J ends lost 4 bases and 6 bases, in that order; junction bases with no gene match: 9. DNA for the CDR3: TGTGCCAGCAGCCATACTTACAGGGGGGCCGAGCAGTACTTC. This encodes CASSHTYRGAEQYF.

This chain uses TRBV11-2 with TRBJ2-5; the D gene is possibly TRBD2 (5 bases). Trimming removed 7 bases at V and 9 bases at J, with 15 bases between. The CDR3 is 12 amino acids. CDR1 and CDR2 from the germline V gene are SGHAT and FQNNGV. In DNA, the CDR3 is TGTGCCAGCACCAACCCCCGGGAAGCCCAGTACTTC. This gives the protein CASTNPREAQYF.

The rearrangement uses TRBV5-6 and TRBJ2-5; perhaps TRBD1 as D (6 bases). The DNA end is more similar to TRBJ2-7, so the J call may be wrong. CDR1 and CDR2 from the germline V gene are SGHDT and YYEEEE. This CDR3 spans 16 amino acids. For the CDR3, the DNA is TGTGCCAGCAGCTTGTGGGAGACAGGAGGAATTTCCGAGCAGTACTTC. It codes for CASSLWETGGISEQYF.

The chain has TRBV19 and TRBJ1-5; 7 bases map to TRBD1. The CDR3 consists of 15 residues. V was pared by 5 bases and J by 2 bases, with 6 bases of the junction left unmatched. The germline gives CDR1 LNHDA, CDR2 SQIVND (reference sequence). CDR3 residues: CASSPDRVGNQPQHF. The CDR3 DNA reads TGTGCCAGTAGTCCCGACAGGGTGGGCAATCAGCCCCAGCATTTT.

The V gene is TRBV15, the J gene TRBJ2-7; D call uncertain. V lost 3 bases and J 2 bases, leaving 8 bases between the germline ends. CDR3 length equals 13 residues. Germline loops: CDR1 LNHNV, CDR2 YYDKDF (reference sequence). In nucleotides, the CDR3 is TGTGCCACCAGCAGCGGACGACCCTACGAGCAGTACTTC. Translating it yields CATSSGRPYEQYF.

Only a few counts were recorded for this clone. CDR3 loop: CASSLPQVRNTEAFF. The DNA of the CDR3 is TGCGCCAGCAGCCTACCACAGGTCCGGAACACTGAAGCTTTCTTT. The chain recombines TRBV4-1 with TRBJ1-1; a weak D match, TRBD1 (5 bases). Trimming removed 4 bases at V and 1 base at J, with 13 bases between. This CDR3 has 15 residues. CDR1 is MGHRA, CDR2 YSYEKL, per germline.

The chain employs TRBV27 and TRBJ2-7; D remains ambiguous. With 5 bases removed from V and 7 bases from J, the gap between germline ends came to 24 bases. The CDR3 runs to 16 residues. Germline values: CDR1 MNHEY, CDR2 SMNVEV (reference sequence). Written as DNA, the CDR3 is TGTGCCAGCAGTCTCCAACCCCCGCCCGGGTTGACTGAGCAGTACTTC. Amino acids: CASSLQPPPGLTEQYF.